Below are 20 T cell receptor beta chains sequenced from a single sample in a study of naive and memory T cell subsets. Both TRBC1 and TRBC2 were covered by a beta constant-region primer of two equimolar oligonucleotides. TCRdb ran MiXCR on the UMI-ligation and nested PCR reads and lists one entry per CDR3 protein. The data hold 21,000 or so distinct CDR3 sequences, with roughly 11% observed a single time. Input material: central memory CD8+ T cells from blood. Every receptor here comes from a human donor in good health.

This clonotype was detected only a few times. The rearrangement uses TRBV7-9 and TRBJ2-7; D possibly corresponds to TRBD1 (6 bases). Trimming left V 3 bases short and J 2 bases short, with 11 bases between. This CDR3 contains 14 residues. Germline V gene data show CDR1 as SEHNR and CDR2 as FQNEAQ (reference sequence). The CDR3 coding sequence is TGTGCCAGCAGCTTCGCTGGACAGCCCTACGAGCAGTACTTC. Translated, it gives CASSFAGQPYEQYF. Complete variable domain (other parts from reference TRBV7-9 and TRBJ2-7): DTGVSQNPRHKITKRGQNVTFRCDPISEHNRLYWYRQTLGQGPEFLTYFQNEAQLEKSRLLSDRFSAERPKGSFSTLEIQRTEQGDSAMYLCASSFAGQPYEQYFGPGTRLTVT.

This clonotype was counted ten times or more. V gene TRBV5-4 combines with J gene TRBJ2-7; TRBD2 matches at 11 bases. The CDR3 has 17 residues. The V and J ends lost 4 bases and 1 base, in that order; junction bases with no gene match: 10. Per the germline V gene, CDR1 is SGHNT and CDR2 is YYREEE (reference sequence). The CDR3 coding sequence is TGTGCCAGCAGCCCGCCTGGACTAGCGGGCGATTCCTACGAGCAGTACTTC. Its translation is CASSPPGLAGDSYEQYF.

The CDR3 sequence: CASSLERGPGTQYF. The CDR3 DNA reads TGTGCCAGCAGCTTAGAGCGGGGTCCAGGTACGCAGTATTTT. The V call is TRBV7-8, the J call TRBJ2-3; 7 nucleotides line up with TRBD2. J was trimmed by 8 bases and V by 1 base; bases with no gene match: 6. The germline V gene encodes CDR1 SGHVS and CDR2 FQNEAQ. The CDR3 is 14 residues long.

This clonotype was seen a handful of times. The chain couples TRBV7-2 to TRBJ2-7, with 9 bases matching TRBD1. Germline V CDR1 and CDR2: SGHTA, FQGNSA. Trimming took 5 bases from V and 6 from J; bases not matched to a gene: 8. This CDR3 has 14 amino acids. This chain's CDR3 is CASSTGDRVSEQYF. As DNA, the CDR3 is TGTGCCAGCAGCACGGGGGACAGGGTCTCCGAGCAGTACTTC.

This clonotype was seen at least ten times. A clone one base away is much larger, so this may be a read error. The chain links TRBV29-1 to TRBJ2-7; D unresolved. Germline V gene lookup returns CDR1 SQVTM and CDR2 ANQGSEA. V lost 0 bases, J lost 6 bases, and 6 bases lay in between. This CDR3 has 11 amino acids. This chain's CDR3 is CSVEDSIEQYF. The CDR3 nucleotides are TGCAGCGTTGAAGATAGTATCGAGCAGTACTTC.

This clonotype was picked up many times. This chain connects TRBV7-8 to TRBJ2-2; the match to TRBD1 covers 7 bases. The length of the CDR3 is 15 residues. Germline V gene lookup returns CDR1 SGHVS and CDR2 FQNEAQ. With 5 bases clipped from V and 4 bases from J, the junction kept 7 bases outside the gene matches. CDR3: CASSARQGPTGELFF. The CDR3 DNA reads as TGTGCCAGCAGCGCCCGACAGGGCCCCACCGGGGAGCTGTTTTTT.

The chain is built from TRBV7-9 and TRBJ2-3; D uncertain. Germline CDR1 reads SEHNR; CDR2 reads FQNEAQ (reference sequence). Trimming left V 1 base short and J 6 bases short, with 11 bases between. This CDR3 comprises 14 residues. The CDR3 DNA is TGTGCCAGCAGCTTAGTCGGCACCATCGATACGCAGTATTTT. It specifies CASSLVGTIDTQYF.

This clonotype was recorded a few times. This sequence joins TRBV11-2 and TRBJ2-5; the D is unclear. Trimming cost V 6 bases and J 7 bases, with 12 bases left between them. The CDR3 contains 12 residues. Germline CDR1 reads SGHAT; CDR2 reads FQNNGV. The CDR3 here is CASSPPDGTQYF. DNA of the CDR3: TGTGCCAGCAGTCCCCCCGACGGGACCCAGTACTTC.

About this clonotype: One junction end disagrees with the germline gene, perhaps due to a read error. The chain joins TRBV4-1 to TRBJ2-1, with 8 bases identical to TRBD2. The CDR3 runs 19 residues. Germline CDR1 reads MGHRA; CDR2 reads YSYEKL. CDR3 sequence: CTSSQTRSRDGRVYNEQFF. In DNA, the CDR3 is TGCACCAGCAGCCAAACAAGATCCCGTGACGGGAGGGTATACAATGAGCAGTTCTTC.

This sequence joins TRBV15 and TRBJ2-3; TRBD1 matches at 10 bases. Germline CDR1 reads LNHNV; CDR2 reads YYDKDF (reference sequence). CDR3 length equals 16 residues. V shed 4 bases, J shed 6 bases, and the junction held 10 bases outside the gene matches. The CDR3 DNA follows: TGTGCCACCAGCACACAGGGACAGGGGAATCGTGATACGCAGTATTTT. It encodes CATSTQGQGNRDTQYF.

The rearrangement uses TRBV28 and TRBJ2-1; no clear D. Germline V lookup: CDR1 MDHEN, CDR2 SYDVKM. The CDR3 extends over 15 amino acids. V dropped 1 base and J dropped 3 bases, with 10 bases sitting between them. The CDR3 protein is CASSLLESSYNEQFF. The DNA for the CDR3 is TGTGCCAGCAGTTTATTGGAATCCAGCTACAATGAGCAGTTCTTC. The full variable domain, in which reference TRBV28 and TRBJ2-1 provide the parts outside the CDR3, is DVKVTQSSRYLVKRTGEKVFLECVQDMDHENMFWYRQDPGLGLRLIYFSYDVKMKEKGDIPEGYSVSREKKERFSLILESASTNQTSMYLCASSLLESSYNEQFFGPGTRLTVL.

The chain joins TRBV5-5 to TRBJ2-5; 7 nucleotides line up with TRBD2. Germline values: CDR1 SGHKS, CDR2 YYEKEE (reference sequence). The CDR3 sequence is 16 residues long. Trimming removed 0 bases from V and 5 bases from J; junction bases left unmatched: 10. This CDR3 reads CASSLALASGRETQYF. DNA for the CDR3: TGTGCCAGCAGCTTGGCCCTCGCTAGCGGACGTGAGACCCAGTACTTC. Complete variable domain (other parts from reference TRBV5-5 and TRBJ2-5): DAGVTQSPTHLIKTRGQQVTLRCSPISGHKSVSWYQQVLGQGPQFIFQYYEKEERGRGNFPDRFSARQFPNYSSELNVNALLLGDSALYLCASSLALASGRETQYFGPGTRLLVL.

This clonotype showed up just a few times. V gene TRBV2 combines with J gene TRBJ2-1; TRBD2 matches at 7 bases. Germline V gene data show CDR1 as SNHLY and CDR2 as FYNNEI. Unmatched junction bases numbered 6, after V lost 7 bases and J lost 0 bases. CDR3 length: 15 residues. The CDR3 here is CASTKLADSYNEQFF. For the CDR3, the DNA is TGTGCCAGCACGAAGCTAGCGGACTCCTACAATGAGCAGTTCTTC.

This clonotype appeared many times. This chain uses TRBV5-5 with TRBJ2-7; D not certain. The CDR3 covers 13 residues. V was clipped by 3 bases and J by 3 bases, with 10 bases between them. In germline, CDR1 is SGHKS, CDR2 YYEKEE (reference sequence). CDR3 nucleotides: TGTGCCAGCAGCTGGAGACTCGGCTACGAGCAGTACTTC. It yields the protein CASSWRLGYEQYF.

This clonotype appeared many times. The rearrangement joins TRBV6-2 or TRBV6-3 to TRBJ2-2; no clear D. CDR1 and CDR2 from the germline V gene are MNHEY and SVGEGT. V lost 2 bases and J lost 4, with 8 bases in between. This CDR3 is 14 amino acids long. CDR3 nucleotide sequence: TGTGCCAGCAGTTACCGTGGCAGCACCGGGGAGCTGTTTTTT. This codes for CASSYRGSTGELFF.

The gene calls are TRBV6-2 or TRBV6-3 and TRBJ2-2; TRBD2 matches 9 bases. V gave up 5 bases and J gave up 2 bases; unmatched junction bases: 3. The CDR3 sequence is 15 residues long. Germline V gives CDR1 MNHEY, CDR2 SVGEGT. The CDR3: CASSRTSDNTGELFF. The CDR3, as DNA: TGTGCCAGCAGTAGGACTAGCGATAACACCGGGGAGCTGTTTTTT.

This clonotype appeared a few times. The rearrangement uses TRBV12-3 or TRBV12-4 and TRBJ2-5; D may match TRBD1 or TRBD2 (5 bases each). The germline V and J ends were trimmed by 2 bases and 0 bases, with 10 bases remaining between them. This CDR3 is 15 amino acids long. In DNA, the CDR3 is TGTGCCAGCAGTTTATCGGGGACCTACCAAGAGACCCAGTACTTC. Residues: CASSLSGTYQETQYF.

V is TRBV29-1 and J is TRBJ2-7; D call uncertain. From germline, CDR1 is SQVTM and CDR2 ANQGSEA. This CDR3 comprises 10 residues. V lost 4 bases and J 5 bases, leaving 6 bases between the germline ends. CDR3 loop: CSVVTNEQYF. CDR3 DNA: TGCAGCGTTGTCACGAACGAGCAGTACTTC.

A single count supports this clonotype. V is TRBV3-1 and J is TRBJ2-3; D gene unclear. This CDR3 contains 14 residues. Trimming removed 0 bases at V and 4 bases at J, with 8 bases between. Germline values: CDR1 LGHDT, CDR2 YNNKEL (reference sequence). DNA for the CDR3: TGTGCCAGCAGCCAAGATCTGGGTCCAGATACGCAGTATTTT. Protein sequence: CASSQDLGPDTQYF.

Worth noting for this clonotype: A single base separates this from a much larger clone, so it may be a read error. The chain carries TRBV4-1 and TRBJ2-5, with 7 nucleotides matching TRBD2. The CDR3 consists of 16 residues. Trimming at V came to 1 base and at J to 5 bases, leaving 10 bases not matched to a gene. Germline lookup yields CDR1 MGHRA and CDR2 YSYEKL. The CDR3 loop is CASSQVTGLEGETQYF. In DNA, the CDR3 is TGCGCCAGCAGCCAAGTGACCGGACTAGAGGGGGAGACCCAGTACTTC.